The rows below give T cell receptor beta chains drawn from one sample of a study of blood T cell repertoires in COVID-19. Assay used: immunoSEQ multiplex PCR; TCRdb lists only in-frame clones, some missing. The sample shows approximately 86,000 clones, 80% of them seen only once. Sample: peripheral blood. These receptors were taken from a woman in her 70s with acute or convalescent COVID-19. CDR3s include the opening cysteine and the closing phenylalanine or tryptophan. D genes are given only for firm matches. Expanded clones are given a class, and other clones once, few, many or no size at all.

TRBV9	.	.	TRBJ1-1	TGTGCCAGCAGCCCCAGTGATTACACTGAAGCTTTCTTT	CASSPSDYTEAFF
TRBV9	.	.	TRBJ1-1	TGTGCCAGCAGCACCCATGAGGGCGCGGGTCGGACTGAAGCTTTCTTT	CASSTHEGAGRTEAFF
TRBV10-3	.	.	TRBJ2-7	TGTGCCATCAGCCCACTGGGGGGACCCTACGAGCAGTACTTC	CAISPLGGPYEQYF
TRBV5-4	.	TRBD1	TRBJ2-2	TGTGCCAGCAGACTTTGGACAGGCGCGAACACCGGGGAGCTGTTTTTT	CASRLWTGANTGELFF
TRBV9	.	.	TRBJ2-5	TGTGCCAGCAGCGCGGTGGGGGCCCAAGGAGAGACCCAGTACTTC	CASSAVGAQGETQYF
TRBV5-1	.	.	TRBJ2-1	TGCGCCAGCAGCTTGGCACCACCCCCGGGGGAGCAGTTCTTC	CASSLAPPPGEQFF
TRBV21-1	.	.	TRBJ1-3	TGTGCCAGCAGCAAAGAGAACAGGGTCGTCCACACCATATATTTT	CASSKENRVVHTIYF
TRBV12-1	.	.	TRBJ2-3	TGTAGCACGTCCCCCCTGGCGGGGAGCCGCACAGATACGCAGTATTTT	CSTSPLAGSRTDTQYF
TRBV6-5	few	TRBD1	TRBJ1-1	TGTGCCAGCAGAGACAGGGACACTGAAGCTTTCTTT	CASRDRDTEAFF
TRBV6-5	.	TRBD1	TRBJ1-2	TGTGCCAGCAGTCGTGGACAGGAGGGCTATGGCTACACCTTC	CASSRGQEGYGYTF
TRBV28	.	TRBD1	TRBJ1-1	TGTGCCAGCAGCCTCGGACAGGGGAAAGCTTTCTTT	CASSLGQGKAFF
TRBV5-6	.	TRBD1	TRBJ1-1	TGTGCCAGCAGCAAACGGGACAGGGACACTGAAGCTTTCTTT	CASSKRDRDTEAFF
TRBV6-5	.	.	TRBJ1-5	TGTGCCAGCAAATTACAGGGTAGGGGCAATCAGCCCCAGCATTTT	CASKLQGRGNQPQHF
TRBV7-6	few	TRBD2	TRBJ2-7	TGTGCCAGCAGCTTAGGAATTGCTAGCGGGACGCCCTACGAGCAGTACTTC	CASSLGIASGTPYEQYF
TRBV5-1	.	TRBD1	TRBJ2-1	TGCGCCAGCAGCTTAAACGACAGGGACAGGGGTAATGAGCAGTTCTTC	CASSLNDRDRGNEQFF
TRBV2	.	TRBD2	TRBJ2-1	TGTGCCAGCAGCGCCTTACTAGCGGGAGTTCCATACAATGAGCAGTTCTTC	CASSALLAGVPYNEQFF
TRBV3-1/TRBV3-2	.	.	TRBJ2-5	TGTGCCAGCAGCCAAGGAGTGAGGGGAGGAAGGGAGACCCAGTACTTC	CASSQGVRGGRETQYF
TRBV27	.	TRBD2	TRBJ2-3	TGTGCCAGCAATTTACTAGCGGGAGGCACAGATACGCAGTATTTT	CASNLLAGGTDTQYF